This section outlines one TCR beta chain sequence together with its context. The clone's antigen remains unknown. Within one base of it there is no much larger clone, and no base qualities were kept. The sample is drawn from a study of radiotherapy plus CTLA-4 blockade in lung cancer (dated 2018 in TCRdb). Study-level background: Among the enrolled patients, 18% had an objective response, and less than 40% reached disease control. The investigation overall reported the following: After treatment with radiotherapy and ipilimumab, TCR clones that originated in tumors expanded in peripheral blood. Early dynamic changes in blood T cell clones, together with increased serum interferon-beta after radiation, were reported as the strongest predictors of response.

Libraries were made using the immunoSEQ multiplex PCR assay. TCRdb stores this immuneACCESS table with in-frame sequences only. Part of the clones is absent; in the studies checked, under half of the shortfall reflects unresolved V genes, and no reason is known for the rest. This sample comprises about 31,000 clones, around 80% of them detected only once. The ten largest make up 7.5% of the sample. The study tested focal radiation therapy combined with CTLA-4 blockade (ipilimumab) in patients with chemo-refractory metastatic non-small-cell lung cancer. The starting material was peripheral blood, obtained from a patient treated with radiotherapy plus ipilimumab. The receptor was isolated from a human donor with non-small cell lung cancer who had stable disease on radiotherapy plus ipilimumab.

The DNA is as follows: TGCGCCAGCAGCCTCGGGACATCATTTGGCTACACCTTC. It is translated as CASSLGTSFGYTF. This chain joins TRBV4-3 to TRBJ1-2, and the D gene may be TRBD1, 6 bases matching. From the germline V gene, CDR1 is LGHNA and CDR2 is YSLEER. The CDR3 covers 13 residues, taking in both the cysteine and the phenylalanine. Only the CDR3 DNA is retained, 39 bases long and in frame from the first base. Trimming removed 4 bases from V and 7 bases from J, leaving 13 bases between the germline ends.